These 15 T cell receptor beta chains were all obtained from the same sample, sequenced in a study of early T cells in non-severe SARS-CoV-2 infection. TCRdb ran MiXCR on the 5' RACE reads and lists one entry per CDR3 protein. The sample yields 70,000 to 90,000 distinct CDR3 sequences, about 12% seen once. Input material: whole blood. These receptor sequences come from an adult who was a healthcare worker with PCR-confirmed SARS-CoV-2 infection or an uninfected control (not recorded which).

This clonotype has at least ten counts. The genes are TRBV29-1 and TRBJ2-3, with TRBD1 as a possible D gene (5 bases). This CDR3 region has 14 residues. Germline assignment: CDR1 SQVTM and CDR2 ANQGSEA. V was pared by 2 bases and J by 1 base, with 10 bases between. The CDR3, as DNA: TGCAGCGTTGAACAGGGCCTCCGCACAGATACGCAGTATTTT. Amino acids: CSVEQGLRTDTQYF.

The sample holds many counts of this clonotype. J is TRBJ2-7 and V is TRBV29-1; 7 nucleotides align to TRBD1. The CDR3 consists of 13 residues. Germline CDR1 and CDR2: SQVTM and ANQGSEA. V was pared by 6 bases and J by 0 bases, with 5 bases of the junction left unmatched. The CDR3 nucleotides are TGCAGCGTCAGGACAGGTCTCTCCTACGAGCAGTACTTC. Protein product: CSVRTGLSYEQYF.

This clonotype was seen at least ten times. The J gene is TRBJ2-3, the V gene TRBV28; 7 bases fit TRBD2. The germline CDR1 and CDR2 sequences are MDHEN and SYDVKM. CDR3 size: 16 residues. J gave up 5 bases and V 6 bases, and 14 bases lay outside the gene matches. The DNA for the CDR3 is TGTGCCAGCAGCCCCAGACCCGGTGGGGGGGAAGATACGCAGTATTTT. Translating it yields CASSPRPGGGEDTQYF.

V is TRBV5-6 and J is TRBJ1-1; D gene uncertain. Germline lookup yields CDR1 SGHDT and CDR2 YYEEEE. V was shortened by 4 bases and J by 4 bases, with 8 bases between the two germline ends. There are 12 residues in the CDR3. The CDR3 region is CASSGWGTEAFF. CDR3 coding DNA: TGTGCCAGCAGCGGATGGGGCACTGAAGCTTTCTTT.

This clonotype showed up just a few times. A junction boundary mismatches the germline segment, possibly from a read error. The gene calls are TRBV5-1 and TRBJ2-7, with 7 bases identical to TRBD1. Per the germline V gene, CDR1 is SGHRS and CDR2 is YFSETQ. CDR3 length: 14 residues. The CDR3 bases are TGCGCCTCTTCGAGTCAGGGACAGAGCTACGGGCAGTACTTC. Translating it yields CASSSQGQSYGQYF.

The chain joins TRBV20-1 to TRBJ1-1; D perhaps matches TRBD1 (6 bases). CDR1 and CDR2 (germline): DFQATT, SNEGSKA (reference sequence). The V and J ends lost 6 bases and 1 base respectively, with 15 bases between them. The CDR3 contains 14 residues. The CDR3 DNA sequence: TGCAGTGCCATCACAGGGACCTGGAACACTGAAGCTTTCTTT. Protein: CSAITGTWNTEAFF.

This clonotype was detected many times. The chain is built from TRBV11-2 and TRBJ2-1, with 7 nucleotides matching TRBD2. With V trimmed by 2 bases and J by 0 bases, 7 bases remained unmatched. Germline V gene sequence: CDR1 SGHAT, CDR2 FQNNGV. The CDR3 is made up of 17 amino acids. The CDR3 is CASSLIGTGGSYNEQFF. Written as DNA, the CDR3 is TGTGCCAGCAGCTTAATTGGGACGGGAGGCTCCTACAATGAGCAGTTCTTC.

This clonotype has at least ten counts. The gene calls are TRBV12-3 or TRBV12-4 and TRBJ1-1; no clear D. CDR3 length equals 14 residues. The V end was cut by 3 bases, the J end by 0 bases, with 8 bases between. The CDR3 loop is CASSFGDLNTEAFF. CDR3 in DNA: TGTGCCAGCAGTTTTGGAGATTTGAACACTGAAGCTTTCTTT.

This clonotype was seen ten or more times. The chain has TRBV5-1 and TRBJ2-1, with 11 nucleotides matching TRBD2. The J segment lost 0 bases and the V segment lost 3 bases, leaving 2 bases of the junction unmatched. Looked up from germline, CDR1 is SGHRS and CDR2 is YFSETQ. The CDR3 loop spans 16 amino acids. CDR3 in DNA: TGCGCCAGCAGCTCGGGACTAGCGGACTCCTACAATGAGCAGTTCTTC. Amino acid sequence: CASSSGLADSYNEQFF.

This clonotype was counted between two and nine times. The chain carries TRBV24-1 and TRBJ2-5, with D unclear. The CDR3 is 15 amino acids. CDR1 KGHDR and CDR2 SFDVKD come from the germline V gene. Between the trimmed V and J ends, which lost 1 base and 5 bases, there was a span of 13 bases. This CDR3 reads CATSDLTELGETQYF. As DNA, the CDR3 is TGTGCCACCAGTGATTTAACGGAGCTAGGGGAGACCCAGTACTTC.

The chain joins TRBV30 to TRBJ2-5; D gene uncertain. Trimming took 2 bases from V and 5 from J, leaving 12 bases between them. Germline lookup yields CDR1 GTSNPN and CDR2 SVGIG (reference sequence). CDR3 length equals 13 residues. The CDR3 DNA is TGTGCCTGGAGTCGACTGCGTAGGGAGACCCAGTACTTC. Its protein product is CAWSRLRRETQYF.

This clonotype was found many times. The V gene is TRBV5-1, the J gene TRBJ1-2; D not certain. V lost 4 bases to trimming and J lost 6 bases, with 7 bases between them. The CDR3 sequence is 11 residues long. Per the germline V gene, CDR1 is SGHRS and CDR2 is YFSETQ. The chain's CDR3 is CASSPGDGYTF. The CDR3 region has the DNA TGCGCCAGCAGCCCCGGCGATGGCTACACCTTC.

This clonotype is classed as medium-sized (0.01 to 0.1%). The chain carries TRBV6-4 and TRBJ2-1; D is ambiguous. This CDR3 spans 13 amino acids. V was cut by 4 bases and J by 0 bases, with 4 bases left in between. Germline V gives CDR1 MRHNA, CDR2 SNTAGT. The CDR3 nucleotides are TGTGCCAGCAGTGCGAGCTCCTACAATGAGCAGTTCTTC. Its protein is CASSASSYNEQFF.

There are a few counts of this clonotype. The chain carries TRBV18 and TRBJ2-3; D is uncertain. Germline V gene data show CDR1 as KGHSH and CDR2 as LQKENI. V dropped 3 bases and J dropped 7 bases, with 8 bases sitting between them. This CDR3 spans 12 amino acids. The CDR3 loop is CASSPPDHTQYF. The DNA for the CDR3 is TGTGCCAGCTCACCCCCGGATCATACGCAGTATTTT.

This clonotype was observed at least ten times. This chain links TRBV29-1 with TRBJ2-3; 7 positions agree with TRBD2. Germline V CDR1 and CDR2: SQVTM, ANQGSEA. CDR3 length: 16 amino acids. After removal of 0 bases from V and 5 bases from J, the junction contained 11 bases not matched to a gene. The CDR3 loop reads CSVEDWQGLTIDTQYF. DNA for the CDR3: TGCAGCGTTGAAGATTGGCAGGGACTAACAATAGATACGCAGTATTTT.